The T cell receptor beta chain described here comes from a study of shared clonotypes between healthy human individuals. Germline CDR1 is SGHVS and CDR2 is FQNEAQ. With V trimmed by 5 bases and J by 4 bases, 1 base remained unmatched. CDR3 length: 14 residues. Only in-frame clones appear in the TCRdb table, and some are missing; sequencing was by immunoSEQ multiplex PCR. The sample carries about 2.2 million clones, 85% to 95% recorded once. With regard to this clone: Its antigen is not identified.

Whole-study findings and limits: Larger estimated richness was generally seen in naive subsets than in memory subsets.

Terminally differentiated effector memory CD45RA+ cells were excluded from the naive CD8 cells, which were CD45RO-negative and positively selected for CCR7. The chain has TRBV7-8 and TRBJ2-5, with 13 bases matching TRBD2. Sequenced: naive CD8+ T cells from PBMCs. This receptor was identified in a man between 18 and 29 years old in good health. Some clones in this sample may be carry-over from other donors' samples. CDR3 bases: TGTGCCAGCAGCCGGACTAGCGGGAGAGAGACCCAGTACTTC. It yields the protein CASSRTSGRETQYF.